This record concerns one T cell receptor beta chain sequence. These data belong to a study of T cells in localized non-small cell lung cancer. CDR1 and CDR2 (germline): SEHNR, FQNEAQ (reference sequence). This CDR3 spans 14 amino acids. Trimming shortened V by 4 bases and J by 4 bases, and 13 bases separated the two germline ends. Generated by immunoSEQ multiplex PCR, the TCRdb table keeps only in-frame clones and is missing some. The table lists roughly 32,000 clones, around 90% of them singletons. The clonotype comes from a woman aged 35-75 years with stage III lung adenocarcinoma. The sequences come from peripheral blood mononuclear cells, collected before any cancer treatment. This chain links TRBV7-9 with TRBJ1-1; D remains ambiguous. Here the CDR3 reads CASSSAVLGTEAFF. CDR3 DNA: TGTGCCAGCAGCTCGGCCGTTCTAGGCACTGAAGCTTTCTTT.